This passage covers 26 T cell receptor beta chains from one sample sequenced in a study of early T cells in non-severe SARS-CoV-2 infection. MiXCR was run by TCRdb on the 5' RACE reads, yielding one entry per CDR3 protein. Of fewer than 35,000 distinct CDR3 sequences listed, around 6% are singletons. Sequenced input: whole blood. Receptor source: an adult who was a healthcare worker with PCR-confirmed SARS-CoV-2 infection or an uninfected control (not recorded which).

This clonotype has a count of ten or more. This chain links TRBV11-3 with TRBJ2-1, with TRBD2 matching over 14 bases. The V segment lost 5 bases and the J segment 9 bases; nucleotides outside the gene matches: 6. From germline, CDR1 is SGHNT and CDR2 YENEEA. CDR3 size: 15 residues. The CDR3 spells CASSTGTSGSGEQFF. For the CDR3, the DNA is TGTGCCAGCAGCACGGGGACTAGCGGGAGTGGTGAGCAGTTCTTC.

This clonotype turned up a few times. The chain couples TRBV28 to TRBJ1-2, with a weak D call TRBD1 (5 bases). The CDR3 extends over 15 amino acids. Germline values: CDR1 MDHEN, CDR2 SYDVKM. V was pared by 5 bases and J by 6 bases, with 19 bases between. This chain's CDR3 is CASSTPGGGIHGYTF. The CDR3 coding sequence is TGTGCCAGCAGTACGCCCGGTGGGGGGATACATGGCTACACCTTC.

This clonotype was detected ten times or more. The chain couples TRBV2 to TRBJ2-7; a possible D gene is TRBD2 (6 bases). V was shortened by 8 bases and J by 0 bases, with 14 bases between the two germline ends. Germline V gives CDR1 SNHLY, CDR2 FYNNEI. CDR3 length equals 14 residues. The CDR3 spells CASGTRSSSYEQYF. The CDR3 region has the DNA TGTGCCAGCGGGACTCGATCGAGCTCCTACGAGCAGTACTTC.

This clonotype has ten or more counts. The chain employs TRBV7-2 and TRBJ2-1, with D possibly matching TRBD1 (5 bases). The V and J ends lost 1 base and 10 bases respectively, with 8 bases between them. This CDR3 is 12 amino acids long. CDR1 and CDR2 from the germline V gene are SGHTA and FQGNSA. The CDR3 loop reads CASSLVSGEQFF. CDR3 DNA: TGTGCCAGCAGCTTAGTCTCAGGGGAGCAGTTCTTC.

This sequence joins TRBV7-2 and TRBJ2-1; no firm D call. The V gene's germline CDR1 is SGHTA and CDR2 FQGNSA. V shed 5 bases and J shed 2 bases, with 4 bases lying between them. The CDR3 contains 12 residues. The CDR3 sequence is CASSPTYNEQFF. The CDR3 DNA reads TGTGCCAGCAGCCCGACCTACAATGAGCAGTTCTTC.

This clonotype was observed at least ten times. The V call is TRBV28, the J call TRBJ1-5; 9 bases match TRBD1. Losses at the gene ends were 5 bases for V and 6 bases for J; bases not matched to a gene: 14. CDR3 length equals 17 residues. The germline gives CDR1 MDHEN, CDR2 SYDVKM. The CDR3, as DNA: TGTGCCAGCAGTCCGCCCCTGCTGACAGGGGGTTTTCAGCCCCAGCATTTT. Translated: CASSPPLLTGGFQPQHF.

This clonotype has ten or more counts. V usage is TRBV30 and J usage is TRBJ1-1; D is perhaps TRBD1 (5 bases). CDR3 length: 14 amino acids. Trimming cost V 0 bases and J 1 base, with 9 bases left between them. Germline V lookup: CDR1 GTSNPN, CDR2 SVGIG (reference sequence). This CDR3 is CAWSVHGGNTEAFF. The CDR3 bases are TGTGCCTGGAGTGTACACGGGGGGAACACTGAAGCTTTCTTT.

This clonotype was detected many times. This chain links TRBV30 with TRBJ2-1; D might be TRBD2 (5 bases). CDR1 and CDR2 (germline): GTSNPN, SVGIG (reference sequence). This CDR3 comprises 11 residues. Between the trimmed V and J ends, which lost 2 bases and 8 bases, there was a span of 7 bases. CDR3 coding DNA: TGTGCCTGGAGTCAGAGGGATGAGCAGTTCTTC. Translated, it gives CAWSQRDEQFF.

CDR3 loop: CASSLGSAAYEQYF. CDR3 sequence (DNA): TGTGCCAGCAGCTTAGGTTCTGCGGCCTACGAGCAGTACTTC. The gene calls are TRBV7-8 and TRBJ2-7; D is unclear. V was pared by 1 base and J by 2 bases, with 9 bases between. The CDR3 covers 14 residues. CDR1 SGHVS and CDR2 FQNEAQ come from the germline V gene.

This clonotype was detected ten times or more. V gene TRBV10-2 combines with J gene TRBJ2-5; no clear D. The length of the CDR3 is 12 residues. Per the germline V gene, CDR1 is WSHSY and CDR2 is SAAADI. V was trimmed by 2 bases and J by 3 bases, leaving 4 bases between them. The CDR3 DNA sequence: TGCGCCAGCAGTGAGGTGGAAGAGACCCAGTACTTC. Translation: CASSEVEETQYF.

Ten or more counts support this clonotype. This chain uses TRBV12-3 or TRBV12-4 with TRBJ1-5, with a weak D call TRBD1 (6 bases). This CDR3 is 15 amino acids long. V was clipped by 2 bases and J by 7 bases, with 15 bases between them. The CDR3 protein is CASSLNRENAQPQHF. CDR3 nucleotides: TGTGCCAGCAGTTTAAACAGGGAGAATGCGCAGCCCCAGCATTTT.

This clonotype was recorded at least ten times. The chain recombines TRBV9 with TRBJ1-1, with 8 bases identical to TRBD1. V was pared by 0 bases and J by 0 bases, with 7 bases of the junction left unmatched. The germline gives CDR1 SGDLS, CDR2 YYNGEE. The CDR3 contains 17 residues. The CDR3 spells CASSVDPRQGLNTEAFF. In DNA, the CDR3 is TGTGCCAGCAGCGTAGACCCCCGACAGGGGCTGAACACTGAAGCTTTCTTT.

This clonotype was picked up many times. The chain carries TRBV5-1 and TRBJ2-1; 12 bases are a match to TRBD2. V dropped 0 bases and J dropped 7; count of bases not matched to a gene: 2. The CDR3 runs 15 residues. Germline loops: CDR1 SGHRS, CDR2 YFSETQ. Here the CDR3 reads CASSLAGLAGNEQFF. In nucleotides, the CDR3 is TGCGCCAGCAGCTTGGCCGGACTAGCGGGGAATGAGCAGTTCTTC.

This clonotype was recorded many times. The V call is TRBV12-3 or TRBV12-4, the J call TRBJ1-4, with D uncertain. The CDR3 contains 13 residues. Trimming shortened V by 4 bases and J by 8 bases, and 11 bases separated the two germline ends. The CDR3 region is CASSYSGLEKLFF. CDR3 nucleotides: TGTGCCAGCAGTTACTCGGGCCTCGAAAAACTGTTTTTT.

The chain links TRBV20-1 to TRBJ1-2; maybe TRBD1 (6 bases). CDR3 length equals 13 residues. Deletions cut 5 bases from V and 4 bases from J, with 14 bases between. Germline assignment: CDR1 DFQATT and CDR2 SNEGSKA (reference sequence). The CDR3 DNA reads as TGCAGTGCTCCCGGGCAGGGGTTCTATGGCTACACCTTC. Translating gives CSAPGQGFYGYTF.

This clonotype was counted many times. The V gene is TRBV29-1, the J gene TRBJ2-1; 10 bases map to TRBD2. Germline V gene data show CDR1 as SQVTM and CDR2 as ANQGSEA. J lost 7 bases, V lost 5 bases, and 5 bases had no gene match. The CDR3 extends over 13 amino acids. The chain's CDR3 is CSVSGRALNEQFF. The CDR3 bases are TGCAGCGTTAGCGGGAGGGCCTTGAATGAGCAGTTCTTC.

Written as DNA, the CDR3 is TGTGCCACCAGCAGAGTCCCCTGGGCAGAGACCCAGTACTTC. This translates into CATSRVPWAETQYF. The chain combines TRBV15 with TRBJ2-5; D is uncertain. CDR1 is LNHNV, CDR2 YYDKDF, per germline (reference sequence). The CDR3 is 14 residues long. Trimming cost V 1 base and J 4 bases, with 10 bases left between them. The whole variable domain, filled in from reference TRBV15 and TRBJ2-5, reads DAMVIQNPRYQVTQFGKPVTLSCSQTLNHNVMYWYQQKSSQAPKLLFHYYDKDFNNEADTPDNFQSRRPNTSFCFLDIRSPGLGDTAMYLCATSRVPWAETQYFGPGTRLLVL.

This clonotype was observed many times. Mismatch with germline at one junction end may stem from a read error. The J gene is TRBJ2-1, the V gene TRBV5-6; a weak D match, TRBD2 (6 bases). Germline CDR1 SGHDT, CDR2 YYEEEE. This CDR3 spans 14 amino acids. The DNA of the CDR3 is TGTGCCACCAGCCCGGGCGGGACGTACTATGAGCAGTTCTTC. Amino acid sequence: CATSPGGTYYEQFF. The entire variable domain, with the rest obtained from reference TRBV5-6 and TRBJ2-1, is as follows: DAGVTQSPTHLIKTRGQQVTLRCSPKSGHDTVSWYQQALGQGPQFIFQYYEEEERQRGNFPDRFSGHQFPNYSSELNVNALLLGDSALYLCATSPGGTYYEQFFGPGTRLTVL.

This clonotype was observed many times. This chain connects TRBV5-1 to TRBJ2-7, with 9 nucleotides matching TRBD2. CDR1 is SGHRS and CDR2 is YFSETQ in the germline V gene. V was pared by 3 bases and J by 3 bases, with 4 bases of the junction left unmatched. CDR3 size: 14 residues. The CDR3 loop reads CASSSTTSGYEQYF. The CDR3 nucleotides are TGCGCCAGCAGCTCTACGACTAGCGGCTACGAGCAGTACTTC.

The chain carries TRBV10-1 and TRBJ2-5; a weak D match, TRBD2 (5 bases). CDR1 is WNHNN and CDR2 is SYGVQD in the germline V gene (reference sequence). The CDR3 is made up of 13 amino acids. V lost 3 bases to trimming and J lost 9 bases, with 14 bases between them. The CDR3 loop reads CASSETSTSSQYF. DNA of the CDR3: TGCGCCAGCAGTGAAACTAGTACGTCGTCCCAGTACTTC.

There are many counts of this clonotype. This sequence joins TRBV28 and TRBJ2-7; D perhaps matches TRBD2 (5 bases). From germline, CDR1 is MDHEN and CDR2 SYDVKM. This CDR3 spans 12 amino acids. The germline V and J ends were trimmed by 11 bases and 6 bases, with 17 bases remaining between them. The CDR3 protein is CASRSLGIEQYF. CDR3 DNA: TGTGCCTCCCGGTCCCTCGGGATCGAGCAGTACTTC.

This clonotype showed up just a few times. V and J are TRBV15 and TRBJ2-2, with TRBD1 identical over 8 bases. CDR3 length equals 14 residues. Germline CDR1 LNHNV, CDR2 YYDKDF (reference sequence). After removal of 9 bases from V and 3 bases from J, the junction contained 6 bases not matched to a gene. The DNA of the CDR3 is TGTGCCACAAAGGACAGGGCGGACACCGGGGAGCTGTTTTTT. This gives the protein CATKDRADTGELFF. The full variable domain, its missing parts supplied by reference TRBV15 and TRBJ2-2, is DAMVIQNPRYQVTQFGKPVTLSCSQTLNHNVMYWYQQKSSQAPKLLFHYYDKDFNNEADTPDNFQSRRPNTSFCFLDIRSPGLGDTAMYLCATKDRADTGELFFGEGSRLTVL.

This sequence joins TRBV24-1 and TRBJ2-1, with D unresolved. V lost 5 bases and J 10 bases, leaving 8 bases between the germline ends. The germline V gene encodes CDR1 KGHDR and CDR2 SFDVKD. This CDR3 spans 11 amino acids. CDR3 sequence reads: CATSAGREQFF. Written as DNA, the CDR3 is TGTGCCACCAGTGCCGGCCGGGAGCAGTTCTTC.

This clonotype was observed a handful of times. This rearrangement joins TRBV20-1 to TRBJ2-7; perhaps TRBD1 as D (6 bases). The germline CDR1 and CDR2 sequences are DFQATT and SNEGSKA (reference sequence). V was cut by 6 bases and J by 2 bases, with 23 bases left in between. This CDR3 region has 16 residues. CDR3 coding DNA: TGCAGTGCCCGGTCCCTCAACCGGGACACAGCCTACGAGCAGTACTTC. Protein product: CSARSLNRDTAYEQYF.

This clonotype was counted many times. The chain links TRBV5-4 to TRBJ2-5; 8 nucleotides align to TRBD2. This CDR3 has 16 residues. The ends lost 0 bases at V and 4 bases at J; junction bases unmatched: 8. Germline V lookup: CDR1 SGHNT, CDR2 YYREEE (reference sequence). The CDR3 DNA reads TGTGCCAGCAGCTTGGAAGCGGGAGTGTTCTCAGAGACCCAGTACTTC. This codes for CASSLEAGVFSETQYF.

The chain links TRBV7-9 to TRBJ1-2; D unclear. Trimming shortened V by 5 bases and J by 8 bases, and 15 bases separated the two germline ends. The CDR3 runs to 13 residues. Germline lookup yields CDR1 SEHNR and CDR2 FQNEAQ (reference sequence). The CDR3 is CASSNRATGGYTF. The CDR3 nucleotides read TGTGCCAGCAGCAACCGGGCTACCGGCGGCTACACCTTC.